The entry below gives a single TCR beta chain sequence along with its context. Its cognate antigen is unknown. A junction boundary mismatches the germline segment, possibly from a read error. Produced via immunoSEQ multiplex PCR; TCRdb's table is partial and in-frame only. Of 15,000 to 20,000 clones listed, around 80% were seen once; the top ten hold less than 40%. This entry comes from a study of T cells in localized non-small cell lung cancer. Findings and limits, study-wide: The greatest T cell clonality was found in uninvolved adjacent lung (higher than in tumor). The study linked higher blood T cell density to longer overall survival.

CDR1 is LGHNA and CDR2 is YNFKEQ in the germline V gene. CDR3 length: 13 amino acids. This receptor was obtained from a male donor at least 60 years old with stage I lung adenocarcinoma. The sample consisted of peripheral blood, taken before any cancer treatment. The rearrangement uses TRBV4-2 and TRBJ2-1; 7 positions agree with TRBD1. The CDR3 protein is CASSTQGLNEQFF. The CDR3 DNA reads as TGTGCAAGCAGTACACAGGGGCTCAATGAGCAGTTCTTC.